What follows are 21 T cell receptor beta chains derived from one specimen sequenced in a study of identical twins. TCRdb redid the calling of the 5' RACE reads with MiXCR, one entry per CDR3 protein. The sample consists of 700,000 or so distinct CDR3 sequences, less than 10% of them appearing once. The data were also submitted as part of a second study, on yellow fever vaccine responses in identical twins.

The specimen was PBMCs. These receptors were taken from a woman younger than 30 in good health.

The V gene is TRBV20-1, the J gene TRBJ2-7; perhaps TRBD2 as D (5 bases). CDR1 and CDR2 (germline): DFQATT, SNEGSKA (reference sequence). The V end was cut by 5 bases, the J end by 4 bases, with 18 bases between. This CDR3 is 14 amino acids long. CDR3: CSAPRPEGEYEQYF. The CDR3 DNA reads as TGCAGTGCTCCCCGACCAGAGGGTGAATACGAGCAGTACTTC.

This clonotype has at least ten counts. The V and J genes are TRBV7-3 and TRBJ2-7; D is unresolved. From germline, CDR1 is SGHTA and CDR2 FQGTGA. V was clipped by 2 bases and J by 2 bases, with 4 bases between them. This CDR3 comprises 12 residues. Here the CDR3 reads CASSLLTYEQYF. The CDR3 coding sequence is TGTGCCAGCAGCTTATTGACCTACGAGCAGTACTTC. The full variable domain, in which reference TRBV7-3 and TRBJ2-7 provide the parts outside the CDR3, is GAGVSQTPSNKVTEKGKYVELRCDPISGHTALYWYRQSLGQGPEFLIYFQGTGAADDSGLPNDRFFAVRPEGSVSTLKIQRTERGDSAVYLCASSLLTYEQYFGPGTRLTVT.

CDR3 loop: CASSLGTAQDTQYF. The CDR3 DNA reads as TGTGCCAGCAGTTTAGGGACCGCCCAGGATACGCAGTATTTT. This chain uses TRBV28 with TRBJ2-3; D tentatively fits TRBD1 or TRBD2 (5 bases each). V was cut by 2 bases and J by 6 bases, with 12 bases left in between. In germline, CDR1 is MDHEN, CDR2 SYDVKM. The CDR3 has 14 amino acids. Full variable domain (missing parts from reference TRBV28 and TRBJ2-3): DVKVTQSSRYLVKRTGEKVFLECVQDMDHENMFWYRQDPGLGLRLIYFSYDVKMKEKGDIPEGYSVSREKKERFSLILESASTNQTSMYLCASSLGTAQDTQYFGPGTRLTVL.

This clonotype was recorded only once. This chain connects TRBV7-3 to TRBJ2-1, with 8 bases matching TRBD1. Trimming at V came to 4 bases and at J to 6 bases, leaving 14 bases not matched to a gene. Germline-derived CDR1 and CDR2 are SGHTA and FQGTGA. This CDR3 has 17 residues. The CDR3 DNA sequence: TGTGCCAGCAGCTCCAGGTTTGTGGGACAGGATTCCAATGAGCAGTTCTTC. Translated: CASSSRFVGQDSNEQFF.

This clonotype turned up a few times. The V call is TRBV7-9, the J call TRBJ2-6; D gene ambiguous. Germline lookup yields CDR1 SEHNR and CDR2 FQNEAQ (reference sequence). The ends were cut back, 6 bases at V and 4 bases at J, with 7 bases in the middle. The CDR3 extends over 13 amino acids. DNA for the CDR3: TGTGCCAGCAGTTCCGTAGGGGCCAACGTCCTGACTTTC. Its translation: CASSSVGANVLTF.

This clonotype was observed a few times. The chain links TRBV2 to TRBJ2-1; no clear D. CDR1 is SNHLY and CDR2 is FYNNEI in the germline V gene. This CDR3 is built from 11 residues. The V gene lost 6 bases and the J gene lost 9 bases, with 9 bases spanning the gap. DNA for the CDR3: TGTGCCAGCAGCCGCTATGGTGAGCAGTTCTTC. It specifies CASSRYGEQFF.

This clonotype was detected only a few times. The rearrangement uses TRBV25-1 and TRBJ2-1; D call uncertain. CDR3 length equals 15 residues. The V and J ends lost 2 bases and 5 bases respectively, with 13 bases between them. Germline values: CDR1 MGHDK, CDR2 SYGVNS. CDR3 amino acids: CASSELRMGHNEQFF. The CDR3 DNA sequence: TGTGCCAGCAGTGAACTGAGGATGGGTCACAATGAGCAGTTCTTC.

The V gene is TRBV6-4, the J gene TRBJ2-2, with TRBD2 matching 9 bases. The V gene's germline CDR1 is MRHNA and CDR2 SNTAGT. The CDR3 runs to 16 residues. The junction had 6 bases not matched to a gene; V was cut back by 4 bases and J by 3 bases. In nucleotides, the CDR3 is TGTGCCAGCAGTGCGACTAGCGGAGACTACACCGGGGAGCTGTTTTTT. It encodes CASSATSGDYTGELFF.

This clonotype was picked up many times. The V call is TRBV12-5, the J call TRBJ1-2, with D unresolved. This CDR3 comprises 13 residues. The V gene lost 2 bases and the J gene lost 2 bases, with 6 bases spanning the gap. Germline loops: CDR1 LGHNT, CDR2 FRNRAP. The CDR3 protein is CASGLYTNYGYTF. The CDR3 coding sequence is TGTGCTAGTGGTTTGTACACCAACTATGGCTACACCTTC.

The chain carries TRBV3-1 and TRBJ2-6; D could derive from TRBD1 or TRBD2 (7 bases each). The germline V gene encodes CDR1 LGHDT and CDR2 YNNKEL (reference sequence). The V end was cut by 5 bases, the J end by 0 bases, with 17 bases between. There are 18 residues in the CDR3. The CDR3 DNA reads as TGTGCCAGCAGCAGCGGGACAGCGACTTTCTCTGGGGCCAACGTCCTGACTTTC. It is translated as CASSSGTATFSGANVLTF.

In this sample, this clonotype turned up many times. The chain couples TRBV9 to TRBJ1-4; D is perhaps TRBD1 (5 bases). Trimming took 3 bases from V and 15 from J, leaving 21 bases between them. CDR3 size: 14 residues. In germline, CDR1 is SGDLS, CDR2 YYNGEE. Written as DNA, the CDR3 is TGTGCCAGCAGCGCTGCGGGGGATGGGCCCCAAGTGTTTTTT. It specifies CASSAAGDGPQVFF.

This clonotype was detected only a few times. V and J are TRBV20-1 and TRBJ1-5, with a possible D match to TRBD1 (5 bases). Germline V gives CDR1 DFQATT, CDR2 SNEGSKA (reference sequence). There are 14 residues in the CDR3. The CDR3 reads CSAKTRLGDQPQHF. The CDR3 nucleotides read TGCAGCGCCAAAACTAGATTAGGGGATCAGCCCCAGCATTTT.

This clonotype was found many times. V and J are TRBV5-1 and TRBJ2-2; 9 positions match TRBD2. There are 16 residues in the CDR3. V trimming: 4 bases; J trimming: 3 bases; junction bases outside the gene matches: 7. Germline CDR1 reads SGHRS; CDR2 reads YFSETQ. The CDR3 DNA reads as TGCGCCAGCAGCCCCCCGGGACTAGCAGACACCGGGGAGCTGTTTTTT. Translating it yields CASSPPGLADTGELFF.

Ten or more counts support this clonotype. This chain connects TRBV11-2 to TRBJ2-3; a possible D gene is TRBD2 (7 bases). CDR3 length equals 18 residues. V lost 4 bases and J 1 base, leaving 21 bases between the germline ends. From germline, CDR1 is SGHAT and CDR2 FQNNGV. CDR3 protein: CASSSQGGGGGGTDTQYF. The CDR3 DNA reads TGTGCCAGCAGCTCCCAAGGGGGAGGCGGGGGAGGCACAGATACGCAGTATTTT. Complete variable domain (other parts from reference TRBV11-2 and TRBJ2-3): EAGVAQSPRYKIIEKRQSVAFWCNPISGHATLYWYQQILGQGPKLLIQFQNNGVVDDSQLPKDRFSAERLKGVDSTLKIQPAKLEDSAVYLCASSSQGGGGGGTDTQYFGPGTRLTVL.

In its sample, this clonotype was seen many times. CDR3: CASSFGLAGTDTQYF. The CDR3 DNA reads TGTGCCAGCAGCTTCGGACTAGCGGGCACAGATACGCAGTATTTT. V is TRBV7-2 and J is TRBJ2-3; TRBD2 agrees at 10 bases. CDR1 is SGHTA, CDR2 FQGNSA, per germline. The CDR3 is 15 residues long. V lost 3 bases to trimming and J lost 1 base; unmatched junction nucleotides: 1. Looking up the rest from reference TRBV7-2 and TRBJ2-3 gives the full variable domain: GAGVSQSPSNKVTEKGKDVELRCDPISGHTALYWYRQSLGQGLEFLIYFQGNSAPDKSGLPSDRFSAERTGGSVSTLTIQRTQQEDSAVYLCASSFGLAGTDTQYFGPGTRLTVL.

This clonotype was counted many times. V gene TRBV7-6 combines with J gene TRBJ2-1; D ambiguous. V lost 1 base to trimming and J lost 5 bases, with 6 bases between them. The CDR3 has 13 residues. Germline V gene sequence: CDR1 SGHVS, CDR2 FNYEAQ. As DNA, the CDR3 is TGTGCCAGCAGCTTAGGGCCCCACAATGAGCAGTTCTTC. It codes for CASSLGPHNEQFF. Filled out from reference TRBV7-6 and TRBJ2-1, the complete variable domain reads GAGVSQSPRYKVTKRGQDVALRCDPISGHVSLYWYRQALGQGPEFLTYFNYEAQQDKSGLPNDRFSAERPEGSISTLTIQRTEQRDSAMYRCASSLGPHNEQFFGPGTRLTVL.

The sample holds a few counts of this clonotype. The chain joins TRBV7-2 to TRBJ2-7; 10 bases are a match to TRBD1. Losses at the gene ends were 5 bases for V and 2 bases for J; bases not matched to a gene: 6. Germline CDR1 is SGHTA and CDR2 is FQGNSA. There are 15 residues in the CDR3. DNA of the CDR3: TGTGCCAGCAGCCCGACAGGGGGCGCCCCCTACGAGCAGTACTTC. As protein: CASSPTGGAPYEQYF.

The chain links TRBV7-3 to TRBJ2-5; 16 positions agree with TRBD2. The CDR3 is 19 amino acids. V was pared by 5 bases and J by 5 bases, with 14 bases of the junction left unmatched. In germline, CDR1 is SGHTA, CDR2 FQGTGA. The CDR3 protein is CASSPRGGTSGGAMETQYF. CDR3 nucleotides: TGTGCCAGCAGCCCCCGAGGCGGGACTAGCGGGGGGGCGATGGAGACCCAGTACTTC.

This clonotype was observed a handful of times. The rearrangement links TRBV10-2 to TRBJ2-7, with D hard to call. The V gene lost 4 bases and the J gene lost 5 bases, with 9 bases spanning the gap. Germline values: CDR1 WSHSY, CDR2 SAAADI. The CDR3 is made up of 12 amino acids. The CDR3: CASSVGFNEQYF. In DNA, the CDR3 is TGCGCCAGCAGTGTCGGTTTCAACGAGCAGTACTTC.

This clonotype was recorded many times. The rearrangement uses TRBV4-2 and TRBJ2-1; 9 bases agree with TRBD1. Germline values: CDR1 LGHNA, CDR2 YNFKEQ. The V and J ends lost 8 bases and 3 bases, in that order; junction bases with no gene match: 8. The CDR3 totals 15 residues. The CDR3 DNA sequence: TGTGCCAGCGTAAGGGACAGGGTACTCTACAATGAGCAGTTCTTC. Encoded protein: CASVRDRVLYNEQFF.

This clonotype was detected only a few times. The chain's CDR3 is CASSGSGTVVNEQFF. CDR3 in DNA: TGTGCCAGCAGCGGATCCGGGACTGTAGTCAATGAGCAGTTCTTC. V and J are TRBV9 and TRBJ2-1; the D gene is possibly TRBD2 (6 bases). V lost 3 bases and J 6 bases, leaving 16 bases between the germline ends. Germline V gene lookup returns CDR1 SGDLS and CDR2 YYNGEE. The CDR3 covers 15 residues.